The following is a T cell receptor (beta chain) sequence with its context. Study processing details: The authors estimated nucleated cell counts from reference gene primer amplification. Sequencing was performed with immunoSEQ multiplex PCR; in TCRdb, only in-frame clones are kept and a portion is missing. For V, J and clone size, that table is used; D and trimming come from the DNA. The sample carries a few hundred thousand clones, about nine tenths recorded once. This entry comes from a study of blood T cell repertoires in COVID-19. The overall study: Researchers got acute and convalescent COVID-19 samples from the United States, Italy and Spain. T cells, B-cell-depleted T cells, or PBMCs supplied cDNA or gDNA.

The CDR3 has 15 amino acids. Germline loops: CDR1 SGHVS, CDR2 FQNEAQ. The germline V and J ends were trimmed by 1 base and 3 bases, with 10 bases remaining between them. The sequenced sample was peripheral blood. The receptor's source is a man aged 45-65 years with acute or convalescent COVID-19. The rearrangement uses TRBV7-8 and TRBJ1-5; D gene uncertain. The CDR3: CASSLGEGNNQPQHF. For the CDR3, the DNA is TGTGCCAGCAGCTTAGGGGAGGGAAACAATCAGCCCCAGCATTTT.